The source of this T cell receptor (beta chain) is a study of OX40 agonist ivuxolimab in advanced cancers. Study context: Six ivuxolimab dose levels, 0.01 to 10 mg/kg, were given intravenously every 2 weeks.

Using immunoSEQ multiplex PCR, the repertoire was profiled, and TCRdb retains in-frame clones only, with some absent. The sample includes 60,000 to 100,000 clones, 92% of them seen just once. Turning to this clone: Its target is unknown.

Points from the study as a whole: There were also nonresponders showing low normalized T-cell clonal expansion. The study found among the lowest clonal expansion in partial responders at 0.1-3.0 mg/kg.

V was clipped by 5 bases and J by 0 bases, with 11 bases between them. This CDR3 is 14 amino acids long. Germline loops: CDR1 LNHDA, CDR2 SQIVND (reference sequence). The genes are TRBV19 and TRBJ2-7; possible D gene TRBD2, 6 bases. Material: CD4+ or CD8+ T cells sorted from blood, obtained in a trial of the OX40 agonist ivuxolimab. This clonotype was obtained from an adult with an advanced solid tumor such as melanoma, head and neck, liver or kidney cancer. The CDR3 region is CASSLGGSSYEQYF. In nucleotides, the CDR3 is TGTGCCAGTAGTCTCGGGGGAAGCTCCTACGAGCAGTACTTC.